These 7 T cell receptor beta chains share one sample of origin, sequenced in a study of cytotoxic CD8 clonotypes in ibrutinib-treated CLL (TCRdb year 2021). Receptor libraries were prepared by the immunoSEQ multiplex PCR assay. In its TCRdb copy, this immuneACCESS table keeps in-frame sequences only and misses some clones. Where compared with another copy, unresolved V genes explain less than half of these, and the others have no known cause. The sample has about 160,000 clones on record, about 88% of them singletons. Roughly 3% of the sample comes from the top ten. The label giving this sample's time point can be read as: progressive disease on ibrutinib. The sample here was PBMCs, taken at disease progression, from a patient treated with ibrutinib. The receptor source for this set is a human donor with chronic lymphocytic leukemia.

In this sample, this clone turned up once. The chain employs TRBV30 and TRBJ1-4; a weak D match, TRBD1 (5 bases). The V end was cut by 4 bases, the J end by 5 bases, with 14 bases between. The germline CDR1 and CDR2 sequences are GTSNPN and SVGIG (reference sequence). The CDR3 has 14 amino acids. CDR3 region: CAWKPGTVNEKLFF. CDR3 bases: TGTGCCTGGAAGCCCGGGACGGTGAATGAAAAACTGTTTTTT.

The chain couples TRBV4-3 to TRBJ2-7; possibly TRBD1 or TRBD2 for D (7 bases each). The CDR3 consists of 16 residues. Per the germline V gene, CDR1 is LGHNA and CDR2 is YSLEER. Trimming shortened V by 1 base and J by 3 bases, and 16 bases separated the two germline ends. The CDR3 is CASSQVGGGSHYEQYF. The CDR3 bases are TGCGCCAGCAGCCAAGTAGGGGGCGGGAGCCACTACGAGCAGTACTTC.

The chain joins TRBV5-6 to TRBJ1-2; D possibly corresponds to TRBD1 (5 bases). This CDR3 is built from 13 residues. V was clipped by 5 bases and J by 1 base, with 9 bases between them. Germline V CDR1 and CDR2: SGHDT, YYEEEE. CDR3 nucleotide sequence: TGTGCCAGCAGATTCGGGGGTAACTATGGCTACACCTTC. Its translation: CASRFGGNYGYTF.

The chain is built from TRBV7-9 and TRBJ2-3, with 9 bases that match TRBD1. This CDR3 is built from 15 residues. Trimming at V came to 5 bases and at J to 1 base, leaving 4 bases not matched to a gene. Per germline, CDR1 SEHNR and CDR2 FQNEAQ (reference sequence). Written as DNA, the CDR3 is TGTGCCAGCAGCAACTGGGACAGGGGCACAGATACGCAGTATTTT. This sequence encodes CASSNWDRGTDTQYF.

The chain combines TRBV4-1 with TRBJ2-7, with 7 nucleotides matching TRBD2. Per germline, CDR1 MGHRA and CDR2 YSYEKL. The V segment lost 0 bases and the J segment 6 bases; nucleotides outside the gene matches: 11. CDR3 size: 16 residues. The CDR3 is CASSQDWGGGPGEQYF. CDR3 DNA sequence: TGCGCCAGCAGCCAAGATTGGGGGGGAGGGCCCGGCGAGCAGTACTTC.

The chain uses TRBV7-2 and TRBJ2-1, with TRBD1 matching over 10 bases. The trim removed 2 bases at V and 9 bases at J, leaving 4 bases unmatched. CDR3 length: 14 residues. Germline CDR1 SGHTA, CDR2 FQGNSA. The CDR3 sequence is CASSLTGQGGEQFF. CDR3 sequence (DNA): TGTGCCAGCAGCTTAACCGGACAGGGGGGTGAGCAGTTCTTC.

This sequence joins TRBV5-4 and TRBJ2-5, with TRBD2 identical over 7 bases. This CDR3 has 14 amino acids. V dropped 0 bases and J dropped 2; count of bases not matched to a gene: 1. From germline, CDR1 is SGHNT and CDR2 YYREEE (reference sequence). CDR3 DNA: TGTGCCAGCAGCTTGGCGGGAGGTCAAGAGACCCAGTACTTC. Translation: CASSLAGGQETQYF.